The rows below give T cell receptor beta chains drawn from one sample of a study of CD8 T cells in Susac syndrome. TCRdb processed the immunoSEQ multiplex PCR reads anew with MiXCR; each CDR3 protein has one entry. The sample holds around 280,000 distinct CDR3 sequences, about 90% seen once. Material: CD4+ T cells from PBMCs. The receptors originated from a human donor with multiple sclerosis. CDR3s include the opening cysteine and the closing phenylalanine or tryptophan. A D gene is named only where the DNA matches it firmly. Expanded clones are given a class, and other clones once, few, many or no size at all.

d_call: -; clone_size: -; v_call: TRBV20-1; j_call: TRBJ2-5; cdr3_aa: CSARVAAAETQYF; cdr3_nt: TGCAGTGCTAGAGTCGCAGCTGCAGAGACCCAGTACTTC
d_call: -; clone_size: -; v_call: TRBV7-3; j_call: TRBJ2-1; cdr3_aa: CASSLGREINEQFF; cdr3_nt: TGTGCCAGCAGCTTGGGGCGGGAAATCAATGAGCAGTTCTTC
d_call: -; clone_size: -; v_call: TRBV18; j_call: TRBJ2-1; cdr3_aa: CASSPLSNEQFF; cdr3_nt: TGTGCCAGCTCACCCTTGAGCAATGAGCAGTTCTTC
d_call: TRBD1; clone_size: -; v_call: TRBV18; j_call: TRBJ1-1; cdr3_aa: CASSPILMTGRGEAFF; cdr3_nt: TGTGCCAGCTCACCTATACTTATGACAGGGAGGGGTGAAGCTTTCTTT
d_call: -; clone_size: -; v_call: TRBV6-6; j_call: TRBJ2-2; cdr3_aa: CASNVRARVSTGELFF; cdr3_nt: TGTGCCAGCAATGTCAGGGCGAGAGTGAGCACCGGGGAGCTGTTTTTT
d_call: TRBD1; clone_size: -; v_call: TRBV5-1; j_call: TRBJ2-2; cdr3_aa: CASSAWTGTGELFF; cdr3_nt: TGCGCCAGCAGCGCTTGGACAGGCACCGGGGAGCTGTTTTTT
d_call: -; clone_size: -; v_call: TRBV14; j_call: TRBJ2-7; cdr3_aa: CASSYTTGTEQYF; cdr3_nt: TGTGCCAGCAGCTACACTACAGGGACTGAGCAGTACTTC
d_call: -; clone_size: -; v_call: TRBV6-2/TRBV6-3; j_call: TRBJ2-6; cdr3_aa: CASSPNRGGGANVLTF; cdr3_nt: TGTGCCAGCAGTCCGAACAGGGGAGGCGGGGCCAACGTCCTGACTTTC
d_call: -; clone_size: -; v_call: TRBV6-1; j_call: TRBJ2-3; cdr3_aa: CASSNQVSTDTQYF; cdr3_nt: TGTGCCAGCAGCAATCAAGTCAGCACAGATACGCAGTATTTT
d_call: -; clone_size: once; v_call: TRBV5-4; j_call: TRBJ1-6; cdr3_aa: CASSFGGRSSSPLHF; cdr3_nt: TGTGCCAGCAGCTTCGGGGGGCGGTCTTCTTCACCCCTCCACTTT
d_call: -; clone_size: -; v_call: TRBV29-1; j_call: TRBJ1-1; cdr3_aa: CSVLVQGGTEAFF; cdr3_nt: TGCAGCGTCCTTGTACAGGGCGGCACTGAAGCTTTCTTT
d_call: TRBD1; clone_size: -; v_call: TRBV24-1; j_call: TRBJ1-1; cdr3_aa: CATSRMDRGGYTEAFF; cdr3_nt: TGTGCCACCAGTAGGATGGACAGGGGGGGGTACACTGAAGCTTTCTTT
d_call: -; clone_size: -; v_call: TRBV4-3; j_call: TRBJ1-2; cdr3_aa: CASSRGPGTADNYGYTF; cdr3_nt: TGCGCCAGCAGCCGCGGCCCGGGGACCGCGGATAACTATGGCTACACCTTC
d_call: TRBD1; clone_size: -; v_call: TRBV20-1; j_call: TRBJ2-1; cdr3_aa: CSARDGTGNEQFF; cdr3_nt: TGCAGTGCTAGAGACGGGACAGGGAATGAGCAGTTCTTC
d_call: -; clone_size: -; v_call: TRBV3-1; j_call: TRBJ2-1; cdr3_aa: CASSQVVRSYNEQFF; cdr3_nt: TGTGCCAGCAGCCAAGTCGTCCGCTCCTACAATGAGCAGTTCTTC
d_call: -; clone_size: -; v_call: TRBV11-2; j_call: TRBJ2-1; cdr3_aa: CASSFGQHNEQFF; cdr3_nt: TGTGCCAGCAGCTTCGGACAGCACAATGAGCAGTTCTTC
d_call: -; clone_size: -; v_call: TRBV6-2/TRBV6-3; j_call: TRBJ2-1; cdr3_aa: CASSYLVGRNEQFF; cdr3_nt: TGTGCCAGCAGTTACCTGGTAGGACGGAATGAGCAGTTCTTC
d_call: -; clone_size: once; v_call: TRBV19; j_call: TRBJ1-1; cdr3_aa: CASRGYGGNTEAFF; cdr3_nt: TGTGCCAGTAGGGGGTACGGGGGGAACACTGAAGCTTTCTTT
d_call: -; clone_size: -; v_call: TRBV5-1; j_call: TRBJ2-3; cdr3_aa: CASSLEGRPLDTQYF; cdr3_nt: TGCGCCAGCAGCTTGGAAGGGCGGCCTCTGGATACGCAGTATTTT
d_call: -; clone_size: -; v_call: TRBV11-3; j_call: TRBJ2-2; cdr3_aa: CASSFRRSGELFF; cdr3_nt: TGTGCCAGCAGCTTTCGACGGTCCGGGGAGCTGTTTTTT
d_call: TRBD2; clone_size: -; v_call: TRBV6-1; j_call: TRBJ2-3; cdr3_aa: CASFPPGLDMGTDTQYF; cdr3_nt: TGTGCCAGTTTTCCTCCGGGACTAGATATGGGCACAGATACGCAGTATTTT
d_call: -; clone_size: -; v_call: TRBV5-1; j_call: TRBJ1-1; cdr3_aa: CASSLRSGEGTEAFF; cdr3_nt: TGCGCCAGCAGCTTACGAAGCGGAGAGGGGACTGAAGCTTTCTTT
d_call: TRBD2; clone_size: once; v_call: TRBV19; j_call: TRBJ2-1; cdr3_aa: CASGLVGVYNEQFF; cdr3_nt: TGTGCCAGCGGACTAGTGGGGGTATACAATGAGCAGTTCTTC
d_call: -; clone_size: -; v_call: TRBV7-9; j_call: TRBJ2-1; cdr3_aa: CASSLDPPPREQFF; cdr3_nt: TGTGCCAGCAGCTTAGACCCCCCCCCGAGGGAGCAGTTCTTC
d_call: -; clone_size: -; v_call: TRBV6-1; j_call: TRBJ2-1; cdr3_aa: CATPWGGTPRGNEQFF; cdr3_nt: TGTGCCACTCCTTGGGGTGGGACACCAAGGGGCAATGAGCAGTTCTTC
d_call: TRBD1; clone_size: -; v_call: TRBV6-2/TRBV6-3; j_call: TRBJ2-7; cdr3_aa: CASSYNGQGQSYEQYF; cdr3_nt: TGTGCCAGCAGTTACAACGGACAGGGCCAGTCCTACGAGCAGTACTTC
d_call: TRBD2; clone_size: -; v_call: TRBV29-1; j_call: TRBJ2-1; cdr3_aa: CSVEGDLAGPNEQFF; cdr3_nt: TGCAGCGTTGAAGGTGACCTAGCGGGGCCCAATGAGCAGTTCTTC
d_call: -; clone_size: -; v_call: TRBV7-2; j_call: TRBJ2-2; cdr3_aa: CASSLTQGMGLFF; cdr3_nt: TGTGCCAGCAGCTTAACCCAGGGTATGGGGCTGTTTTTT
d_call: -; clone_size: -; v_call: TRBV24-1; j_call: TRBJ2-3; cdr3_aa: CATSDGSTDTQYF; cdr3_nt: TGTGCCACCAGTGACGGATCCACAGATACGCAGTATTTT
d_call: -; clone_size: -; v_call: TRBV5-1; j_call: TRBJ2-5; cdr3_aa: CASRGGLETQYF; cdr3_nt: TGCGCCAGCAGAGGAGGGTTGGAGACCCAGTACTTC
d_call: -; clone_size: -; v_call: TRBV10-3; j_call: TRBJ2-2; cdr3_aa: CAISGSGFTGELFF; cdr3_nt: TGTGCCATCAGTGGGAGCGGGTTCACCGGGGAGCTGTTTTTT
d_call: -; clone_size: -; v_call: TRBV11-1; j_call: TRBJ2-3; cdr3_aa: CASSLGTGGDTQYF; cdr3_nt: TGTGCCAGCAGCTTAGGGACCGGAGGGGATACGCAGTATTTT
d_call: -; clone_size: -; v_call: TRBV4-1; j_call: TRBJ2-3; cdr3_aa: CASSHVDTQYF; cdr3_nt: TGCGCCAGCAGCCACGTAGATACGCAGTATTTT
d_call: -; clone_size: -; v_call: TRBV9; j_call: TRBJ2-6; cdr3_aa: CASSVAGVGANVLTF; cdr3_nt: TGTGCCAGCAGCGTAGCGGGGGTAGGGGCCAACGTCCTGACTTTC
d_call: TRBD1; clone_size: -; v_call: TRBV19; j_call: TRBJ1-3; cdr3_aa: CASSPRRDRLYPSGNTIYF; cdr3_nt: TGTGCCAGTAGTCCCCGCCGGGACAGGCTATATCCTTCTGGAAACACCATATATTTT
d_call: -; clone_size: -; v_call: TRBV7-9; j_call: TRBJ2-1; cdr3_aa: CASRARTPQYNEQFF; cdr3_nt: TGTGCCAGCAGGGCCAGGACACCCCAGTACAATGAGCAGTTCTTC
d_call: -; clone_size: -; v_call: TRBV10-3; j_call: TRBJ1-5; cdr3_aa: CAISESEGGAVGNQPQHF; cdr3_nt: TGTGCCATCAGTGAGTCGGAGGGCGGGGCCGTAGGAAATCAGCCCCAGCATTTT
d_call: -; clone_size: -; v_call: TRBV11-2; j_call: TRBJ2-3; cdr3_aa: CASSLGLRTDTQYF; cdr3_nt: TGTGCCAGCAGCTTGGGACTTCGCACAGATACGCAGTATTTT
d_call: -; clone_size: once; v_call: TRBV19; j_call: TRBJ1-5; cdr3_aa: CASSIWDQPQHF; cdr3_nt: TGTGCCAGTAGTATTTGGGATCAGCCCCAGCATTTT
d_call: TRBD2; clone_size: -; v_call: TRBV3-1; j_call: TRBJ2-5; cdr3_aa: CASRGSAGDASLDF; cdr3_nt: TGTGCCAGCAGGGGATCAGCGGGAGACGCTAGCTTGGACTTC
d_call: -; clone_size: -; v_call: TRBV6-6; j_call: TRBJ1-5; cdr3_aa: CASRYYGEPQHF; cdr3_nt: TGTGCCAGCAGATACTACGGGGAGCCCCAGCATTTT
d_call: -; clone_size: -; v_call: TRBV6-1; j_call: TRBJ1-2; cdr3_aa: CATRRTSPGYGYTF; cdr3_nt: TGTGCCACTCGTCGGACATCGCCGGGCTATGGCTACACCTTC
d_call: -; clone_size: -; v_call: TRBV25-1; j_call: TRBJ2-5; cdr3_aa: CASSPGWGGETQYF; cdr3_nt: TGTGCCAGCAGTCCCGGGTGGGGTGGAGAGACCCAGTACTTC
d_call: -; clone_size: -; v_call: TRBV19; j_call: TRBJ1-2; cdr3_aa: CASSLGITMVNTF; cdr3_nt: TGTGCCAGTAGTTTGGGGATTACTATGGTAAACACCTTC
d_call: TRBD2; clone_size: -; v_call: TRBV5-1; j_call: TRBJ2-2; cdr3_aa: CASSLTSGTTGELFF; cdr3_nt: TGCGCCAGCAGCTTGACTAGCGGGACCACCGGGGAGCTGTTTTTT
d_call: -; clone_size: -; v_call: TRBV12-3/TRBV12-4; j_call: TRBJ2-5; cdr3_aa: CASSFIRQETQYF; cdr3_nt: TGTGCCAGCAGTTTTATCCGGCAAGAGACCCAGTACTTC
d_call: TRBD2; clone_size: -; v_call: TRBV25-1; j_call: TRBJ2-3; cdr3_aa: CASGGERTDTQYF; cdr3_nt: TGTGCCAGCGGGGGGGAGCGCACAGATACGCAGTATTTT
d_call: -; clone_size: -; v_call: TRBV5-1; j_call: TRBJ1-4; cdr3_aa: CASSLGKRGEKLFF; cdr3_nt: TGCGCCAGCAGCTTGGGAAAGCGAGGGGAAAAACTGTTTTTT
d_call: TRBD1; clone_size: -; v_call: TRBV27; j_call: TRBJ1-2; cdr3_aa: CASSSTGQGITGYTF; cdr3_nt: TGTGCCAGCAGTTCGACGGGACAGGGGATAACGGGCTACACCTTC
d_call: TRBD1; clone_size: -; v_call: TRBV27; j_call: TRBJ1-2; cdr3_aa: CASRRTGMSGYTF; cdr3_nt: TGTGCCAGCAGAAGGACAGGCATGAGTGGCTACACCTTC
d_call: TRBD1; clone_size: -; v_call: TRBV6-1; j_call: TRBJ2-3; cdr3_aa: CASTLDRSSDTQYF; cdr3_nt: TGTGCCAGCACCTTGGACAGGTCCTCAGATACGCAGTATTTT
d_call: -; clone_size: -; v_call: TRBV19; j_call: TRBJ2-1; cdr3_aa: CASERDTNNEQFF; cdr3_nt: TGTGCCAGCGAGAGGGACACCAACAATGAGCAGTTCTTC
d_call: TRBD2; clone_size: once; v_call: TRBV7-3; j_call: TRBJ2-1; cdr3_aa: CASSQLAGIYNEQFF; cdr3_nt: TGTGCCAGCAGCCAATTAGCGGGAATTTACAATGAGCAGTTCTTC
d_call: TRBD1; clone_size: -; v_call: TRBV30; j_call: TRBJ2-3; cdr3_aa: CAWSLLRGDTQYF; cdr3_nt: TGTGCCTGGAGTCTTCTCAGGGGGGATACGCAGTATTTT
d_call: -; clone_size: few; v_call: TRBV7-9; j_call: TRBJ2-7; cdr3_aa: CASSSSWHTDEQYF; cdr3_nt: TGTGCCAGCAGCTCATCATGGCACACCGACGAGCAGTACTTC
d_call: -; clone_size: -; v_call: TRBV28; j_call: TRBJ2-1; cdr3_aa: CASSSPRPGEQFF; cdr3_nt: TGTGCCAGCAGTTCCCCCCGACCCGGGGAGCAGTTCTTC